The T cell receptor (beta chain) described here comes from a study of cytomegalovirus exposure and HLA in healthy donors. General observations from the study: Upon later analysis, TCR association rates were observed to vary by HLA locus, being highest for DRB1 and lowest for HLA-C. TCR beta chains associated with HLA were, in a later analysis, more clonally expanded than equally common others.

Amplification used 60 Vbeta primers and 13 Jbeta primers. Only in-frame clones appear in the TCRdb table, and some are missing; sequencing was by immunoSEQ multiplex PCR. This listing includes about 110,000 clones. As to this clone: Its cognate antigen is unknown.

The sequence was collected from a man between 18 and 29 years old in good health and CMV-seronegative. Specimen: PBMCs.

The CDR3 loop reads CASSEGVGGYGYTF. The CDR3 DNA sequence: TGTGCCAGCAGTGAAGGTGTAGGCGGCTATGGCTACACCTTC. This chain links TRBV6-1 with TRBJ1-2; no clear D gene. The CDR3 totals 14 residues. The V and J ends lost 1 base and 4 bases respectively, with 10 bases between them. Germline values: CDR1 MNHNS, CDR2 SASEGT.